The clone carrying this T cell receptor beta chain was observed a handful of times. The antigen is not known. TCRdb keeps only in-frame clones here, not all; method: immunoSEQ multiplex PCR. The table has more than 25,000 clones, 74% seen once; the top ten hold 12%. This sample stems from a study of OX40 agonist ivuxolimab in advanced cancers. This CDR3 region has 15 residues. The germline V and J ends were trimmed by 0 bases and 2 bases, with 10 bases remaining between them. Germline assignment: CDR1 MNHNS and CDR2 SASEGT. General study results and limits: CD8+ T cells (on average) carried more expanded clones than CD4+ T cells. Partial responders treated at 0.1-3.0 mg/kg exhibited clonal expansion among the lowest measured. The study did not work out the antigen specificity of the expanded peripheral T cells.

This receptor was taken from an adult with an advanced solid tumor such as melanoma, head and neck, liver or kidney cancer. The gene calls are TRBV6-1 and TRBJ1-2; a possible D gene is TRBD1 (5 bases). The specimen comprised CD4+ or CD8+ T cells sorted from blood, sampled in a trial of the OX40 agonist ivuxolimab. CDR3 residues: CASSEARGTNYGYTF. The CDR3, as DNA: TGTGCCAGCAGTGAAGCTCGGGGGACCAACTATGGCTACACCTTC.